This TCR beta chain was documented in a study of immune evolution from preneoplasia to lung adenocarcinoma. For the study at large: HLA loss of heterozygosity: under 7.5% AIS, about 14% MIA, around 33% ADC, none AAH. Overall study findings and caveats: Later-stage lesions appeared to have more T cells, more diversity, less clonality.

Nucleic acids came from premalignant or tumor cells enriched by macro-dissection. CDR1 SGHNT and CDR2 YENEEA come from the germline V gene. The CDR3 is 15 residues long. Deletions cut 4 bases from V and 1 base from J, with 12 bases between. Repertoires were generated with immunoSEQ multiplex PCR, while TCRdb's copy carries only in-frame clones and drops some. The table has about 12,000 clones, around 85% seen once. Concerning this clone itself: Its matching antigen is unknown.

This clonotype was obtained from a person aged 50 or older with lung adenocarcinoma. Input material: FFPE tissue from an adenomatous hyperplasia lung lesion. The subset was: atypical adenomatous hyperplasia (AAH), lung preneoplasia. The chain employs TRBV11-3 and TRBJ2-3; possibly TRBD1 for D (6 bases). CDR3 region: CASSWGRGGTDTQYF. The CDR3 DNA sequence: TGTGCCAGCAGCTGGGGCAGGGGAGGCACAGATACGCAGTATTTT.